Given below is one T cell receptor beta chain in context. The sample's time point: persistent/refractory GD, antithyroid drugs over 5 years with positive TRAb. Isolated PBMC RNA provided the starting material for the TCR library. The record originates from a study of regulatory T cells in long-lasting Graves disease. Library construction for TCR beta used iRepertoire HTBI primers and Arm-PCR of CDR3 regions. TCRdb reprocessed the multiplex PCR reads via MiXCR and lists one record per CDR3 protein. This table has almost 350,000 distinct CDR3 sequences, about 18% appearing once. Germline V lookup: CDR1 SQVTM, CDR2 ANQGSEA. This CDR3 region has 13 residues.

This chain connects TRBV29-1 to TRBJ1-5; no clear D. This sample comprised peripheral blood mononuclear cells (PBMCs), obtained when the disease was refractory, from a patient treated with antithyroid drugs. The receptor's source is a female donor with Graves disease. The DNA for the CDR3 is TGCAGTTTTTCGGGAGAGGGCGGTCAGCCCCAGCATTTT. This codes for CSFSGEGGQPQHF.